The source of this TCR beta chain is a study of blood T cell repertoires in COVID-19. TCRdb's table, derived via immunoSEQ multiplex PCR, lists solely in-frame clones and lacks some. Of some 250,000 clones listed, roughly nine tenths are singletons. The germline V gene has CDR1 LNHDA and CDR2 SQIVND (reference sequence). V was shortened by 6 bases and J by 5 bases, with 16 bases between the two germline ends. This CDR3 has 14 amino acids. This receptor was taken from a woman aged 30 to 39 with COVID-19, enrolled during active disease. The chain links TRBV19 to TRBJ1-1, with a tentative D call TRBD1 (6 bases). The sequencing input was peripheral blood. Here the CDR3 DNA reads TGTGCCAGTAGCTGGACAGAAGGGGGTACTGAAGCTTTCTTT. The encoded protein is CASSWTEGGTEAFF.